A selection of T cell receptor beta chains follows, all from one sample in a study of blood T cell repertoires in COVID-19. Clones were read by immunoSEQ multiplex PCR, and TCRdb kept only the in-frame ones, dropping some. The profile shows roughly 250,000 clones, roughly three quarters of them singletons. Specimen: peripheral blood. These receptors originate from a woman in her thirties or forties with active or convalescent COVID-19. CDR3s include the opening cysteine and the closing phenylalanine or tryptophan. The D gene is left open where the match is weak. Part of the rows lack a size; the others show once, few, many or a class for expanded clones.

V: TRBV12-5; D: TRBD1; size: once; J: TRBJ1-2; DNA: TGTGCTAGTGGCACGGGACAGCTCTATGGCTACACCTTC; CDR3: CASGTGQLYGYTF
V: TRBV6-2/TRBV6-3; D: TRBD2; size: -; J: TRBJ2-5; DNA: TGTGCCAGCAGTTACCCTTCCCAAACTAGCGCCCAAGAGACCCAGTACTTC; CDR3: CASSYPSQTSAQETQYF
V: TRBV9; D: -; size: -; J: TRBJ1-1; DNA: TGTGCCAGCAGCTCAATAGTAGGAGACAGCGACACTGAAGCTTTCTTT; CDR3: CASSSIVGDSDTEAFF
V: TRBV12-5; D: TRBD1; size: -; J: TRBJ2-1; DNA: TGTGCTAGTGGTTTGGGACAGGGGATAACGGATGAGCAGTTCTTC; CDR3: CASGLGQGITDEQFF
V: TRBV5-4; D: TRBD1; size: once; J: TRBJ1-3; DNA: TGTGCCAGCAGCGACGACAGGGGGCTACGGGGAAACACCATATATTTT; CDR3: CASSDDRGLRGNTIYF
V: TRBV5-6; D: -; size: -; J: TRBJ1-5; DNA: TGTGCCAGCAGCCCGGGTCTCAATCAGCCCCAGCATTTT; CDR3: CASSPGLNQPQHF
V: TRBV28; D: TRBD1; size: -; J: TRBJ1-5; DNA: TGTGCCAGCACTCTAGCAGGGGGAGCTCAGCCCCAGCATTTT; CDR3: CASTLAGGAQPQHF
V: TRBV21-1; D: -; size: -; J: TRBJ1-4; DNA: TGTGCCAGCCCCGACATTTCAACTAATGAAAAACTGTTTTTT; CDR3: CASPDISTNEKLFF
V: TRBV9; D: -; size: many; J: TRBJ2-3; DNA: TGTGCCAGCGGCAGGCTAAACACAGATACGCAGTATTTT; CDR3: CASGRLNTDTQYF
V: TRBV9; D: -; size: -; J: TRBJ1-1; DNA: TGTGCCAGCAGCGTATTTGAACACCGGAACACTGAAGCTTTCTTT; CDR3: CASSVFEHRNTEAFF
V: TRBV10-2; D: -; size: -; J: TRBJ2-7; DNA: TGCGCCAGCCGACCCGAGGGTAGGGTGGGGGGAACCGAGCAGTACTTC; CDR3: CASRPEGRVGGTEQYF
V: TRBV5-1; D: -; size: few; J: TRBJ1-2; DNA: TGCGCCAGCAGCTTGGAGGGCAGGGAGGGTGGCTACACCTTC; CDR3: CASSLEGREGGYTF
V: TRBV5-4; D: -; size: once; J: TRBJ1-1; DNA: TGTGCCAGCAGCTTCCGGTCGGGGATGGGGACTGAAGCTTTCTTT; CDR3: CASSFRSGMGTEAFF
V: TRBV29-1; D: -; size: -; J: TRBJ1-2; DNA: TGCAGCGTTGTGAGCGGCTACACCTTC; CDR3: CSVVSGYTF
V: TRBV15; D: -; size: -; J: TRBJ1-2; DNA: TGTGCCACCAGCAGTGGGGGCGTCGCAGACTTATTGAACTATGGCTACACCTTC; CDR3: CATSSGGVADLLNYGYTF
V: TRBV12-3/TRBV12-4; D: TRBD2; size: -; J: TRBJ2-1; DNA: TGTGCCAGCAGAGTAGCGGGCTACAATGAGCAGTTCTTC; CDR3: CASRVAGYNEQFF
V: TRBV14; D: -; size: -; J: TRBJ2-2; DNA: TGTGCCAGCAGCCTCCTCCCAGCCGGGGAGCTGTTTTTT; CDR3: CASSLLPAGELFF
V: TRBV4-1; D: -; size: -; J: TRBJ1-2; DNA: TGCGCCAGCAGCCAAGATCGGTTCACAGGATTCTATGGCTACACCTTC; CDR3: CASSQDRFTGFYGYTF
V: TRBV7-9; D: TRBD2; size: many; J: TRBJ2-2; DNA: TGTGCCAGCAGCCCGAAATTTGCGGGGGGACCCGGGGAGCTGTTTTTT; CDR3: CASSPKFAGGPGELFF
V: TRBV5-1; D: -; size: -; J: TRBJ2-1; DNA: TGCGCCAGCAGCTTAACAGGGCAGTACAATGAGCAGTTCTTC; CDR3: CASSLTGQYNEQFF
V: TRBV7-9; D: TRBD1; size: -; J: TRBJ2-3; DNA: TGTGCCAGCAGCTTAGGGGACAGGGGGGCCACAGATACGCAGTATTTT; CDR3: CASSLGDRGATDTQYF
V: TRBV27; D: -; size: -; J: TRBJ2-1; DNA: TGTGCCAGTCGGGGGAGCTCCTACAATGAGCAGTTCTTC; CDR3: CASRGSSYNEQFF
V: TRBV27; D: -; size: -; J: TRBJ1-6; DNA: TGTGCCAGCAGTTTAGGGGGGGCGCGAGGTTCACCCCTCCACTTT; CDR3: CASSLGGARGSPLHF
V: TRBV12-5; D: -; size: -; J: TRBJ1-1; DNA: TGTGCTAGTGGCCTACAGGGTTTTACTGAAGCTTTCTTT; CDR3: CASGLQGFTEAFF
V: TRBV6-8; D: -; size: -; J: TRBJ1-1; DNA: TGTGCCAGCAGCCCACCGCCCGGGGGGGGCGACACTGAAGCTTTCTTT; CDR3: CASSPPPGGGDTEAFF
V: TRBV4-2; D: -; size: -; J: TRBJ2-3; DNA: TGTGCCAGCAGCCAAGAGACGGGTCTGTTGGGAGATACGCAGTATTTT; CDR3: CASSQETGLLGDTQYF
V: TRBV4-1; D: -; size: -; J: TRBJ1-3; DNA: TGCGCCAGCAGCCAAGATGGGGCAGGGTGGTCTATCCAGAGCTCTGGAAACACCATATATTTT; CDR3: CASSQDGAGWSIQSSGNTIYF
V: TRBV4-2; D: -; size: once; J: TRBJ1-1; DNA: TGTGCCAGCAGCCGAGCACAGGGTGTGAACACTGAAGCTTTCTTT; CDR3: CASSRAQGVNTEAFF
V: TRBV27; D: -; size: once; J: TRBJ1-1; DNA: TGTGCCAGCAGTTTATCTTCTAACAGGGTGAACACTGAAGCTTTCTTT; CDR3: CASSLSSNRVNTEAFF
V: TRBV3-1/TRBV3-2; D: -; size: -; J: TRBJ2-1; DNA: TGTGCCAGCAAAGCAGGGGCCTTTTTCAATGAGCAGTTCTTC; CDR3: CASKAGAFFNEQFF
V: TRBV7-6; D: TRBD2; size: -; J: TRBJ2-2; DNA: TGTGCCAGCAGCCCCGGGCTGGGACTAGGGGTCGGGGAGCTGTTTTTT; CDR3: CASSPGLGLGVGELFF